A selection of T cell receptor beta chains follows, all from one sample in a study of response to subunit inactivated influenza vaccine. MiXCR was run by TCRdb on the RT-PCR reads, yielding one entry per CDR3 protein. The data hold approximately 480,000 distinct CDR3 sequences, with around 9.9% observed a single time. The sample in question was PBMCs from blood, obtained around seven weeks after vaccination. These receptors originate from a man aged 50-60 years who received an inactivated influenza vaccine. Each CDR3 is given with its conserved first and last residue. D genes are given only for firm matches.

.	TRBJ1-2	TRBV24-1	14	CATSDYTGLDGYTF
TRBD2	TRBJ2-1	TRBV11-1	21	CASSPQGGLAGAGSSYNEQFF
.	TRBJ2-1	TRBV7-9	15	CASSYRVGRVDEQFF
TRBD1	TRBJ1-1	TRBV11-2	13	CASSFGWTGEAFF
TRBD2	TRBJ2-1	TRBV11-1	19	CASSSRRTSGSVSYNEQFF
.	TRBJ2-5	TRBV3-1	13	CASSPGLRETQYF
.	TRBJ1-1	TRBV10-3	14	CAISEGVLDTEAFF
.	TRBJ1-2	TRBV12-3/TRBV12-4	10	CASWGGGYTF
.	TRBJ1-6	TRBV4-2	12	CASSQDGSPLHF
TRBD2	TRBJ2-5	TRBV24-1	15	CATSQRGQPQETQYF